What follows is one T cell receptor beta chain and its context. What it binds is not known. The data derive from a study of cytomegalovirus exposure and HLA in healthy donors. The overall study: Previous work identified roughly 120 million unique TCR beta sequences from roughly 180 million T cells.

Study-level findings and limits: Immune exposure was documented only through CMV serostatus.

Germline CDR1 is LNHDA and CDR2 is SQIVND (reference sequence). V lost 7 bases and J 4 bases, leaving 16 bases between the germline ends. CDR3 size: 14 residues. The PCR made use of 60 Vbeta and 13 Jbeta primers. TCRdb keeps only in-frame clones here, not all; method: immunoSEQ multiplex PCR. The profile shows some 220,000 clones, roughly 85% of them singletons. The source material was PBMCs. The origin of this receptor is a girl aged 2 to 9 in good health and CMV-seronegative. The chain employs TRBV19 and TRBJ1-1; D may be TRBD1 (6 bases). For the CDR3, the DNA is TGTGCCAGTAAGTTTACAGGGTTCGGCACTGAAGCTTTCTTT. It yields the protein CASKFTGFGTEAFF.